The rows below give T cell receptor beta chains drawn from one sample of a study of blood T cell repertoires in COVID-19. Here immunoSEQ multiplex PCR was the method, and the copy in TCRdb shows in-frame clones only, minus some. The top ten clones hold about 4.2% of a sample with about 200,000 clones, 70% to 90% of them seen once. The sample was peripheral blood. These TCRs come from a human donor in a cohort sampled during active COVID-19. Both conserved end residues are part of each CDR3. Fields, in order: J gene, CDR3 length, clone size, V gene, D gene, CDR3 DNA, CDR3 protein. D genes are given only for firm matches. Rows may omit the clone size; those that give it use once, few, many or a size class.

TRBJ2-5 16 - TRBV25-1 - TGTGCCAGCAGTGAATTTGGTGGGGCGAGCGTATCCACCCAGTACTTC CASSEFGGASVSTQYF
TRBJ1-6 17 - TRBV30 - TGTGCCTGGAGTCCGGACAGTCCGAGCTCCTATAATTCACCCCTCCACTTT CAWSPDSPSSYNSPLHF
TRBJ2-7 14 - TRBV27 - TGTGCCAGCAGTTCTGCGGGCCTTTGGGACGAGCAGTACTTC CASSSAGLWDEQYF
TRBJ1-4 10 - TRBV25-1 - TGTGCCAGCACTCAGGAAAAACTGTTTTTT CASTQEKLFF
TRBJ2-2 17 - TRBV4-2 TRBD2 TGTGCCAGCAGCAAGAGACTAGCGGGAGGGCCAACCGGGGAGCTGTTTTTT CASSKRLAGGPTGELFF
TRBJ1-2 13 - TRBV6-2/TRBV6-3 - TGTGCCAGCAGTCCCAAGGGGCCGAAGCGCCCCACCTTC CASSPKGPKRPTF
TRBJ1-5 15 few TRBV19 - TGTGCCAGTAGTATAGAGTACTTTAGCAATCAGCCCCAGCATTTT CASSIEYFSNQPQHF
TRBJ2-7 14 few TRBV5-6 - TGTGCCAGCAGCTTCCCCGGGTCTAGCGACGAGCAGTACTTC CASSFPGSSDEQYF
TRBJ2-7 15 - TRBV6-5 TRBD1 TGTGCCAGCAGTTACACCGGGACAGGGCTCCACGAGCAGTACTTC CASSYTGTGLHEQYF
TRBJ1-4 15 - TRBV5-6 - TGTGCCAGCAGTAAAACAGGAACAACTAATGAAAAACTGTTTTTT CASSKTGTTNEKLFF
TRBJ1-4 16 - TRBV4-1 TRBD1 TGCGCCAGCTCCCCAAATGGACAGGGCCATGATGAAAAACTGTTTTTT CASSPNGQGHDEKLFF
TRBJ1-4 14 once TRBV7-9 - TGTGCCAGTGCACAGGGTACCCACAATGAAAAACTGTTTTTT CASAQGTHNEKLFF
TRBJ2-7 19 - TRBV28 TRBD2 TGTGCCAGCAGTTTCCGCTACGGACTAGCGGGAGGACGATCCTACGAGCAGTACTTC CASSFRYGLAGGRSYEQYF
TRBJ2-3 18 - TRBV4-1 TRBD2 TGCGCCAGCAGCCTGGAAGCGCCAGCGGGGGGGCCATCCGATACGCAGTATTTT CASSLEAPAGGPSDTQYF
TRBJ2-1 14 - TRBV30 - TGTGCCTGGAGTGTCGGACTACCTCACAATGAGCAGTTCTTC CAWSVGLPHNEQFF
TRBJ1-2 15 - TRBV10-3 - TGTGCCATCAGTGATAGACCACTACAATCCGGGGGCTACACCTTC CAISDRPLQSGGYTF
TRBJ2-2 13 - TRBV12-3/TRBV12-4 - TGTGCCAGCAGTTTACAAGAGGGAGGGGAGCTGTTTTTT CASSLQEGGELFF
TRBJ1-6 16 - TRBV4-3 - TGCGCCAGCAGCCAAGCGAATTGGGTGGAGAATTCACCCCTCCACTTT CASSQANWVENSPLHF
TRBJ2-1 14 - TRBV28 TRBD1 TGTGCCTCGAATACCGGGACAGGGGTAGTGGTGCAGTTCTTC CASNTGTGVVVQFF
TRBJ2-1 13 - TRBV4-3 - TGCGCCAGCAGCCGTATACAGGGAAATGAGCAGTTCTTC CASSRIQGNEQFF
TRBJ2-7 15 - TRBV19 - TGTGCCAGTAGTGCCCTGGTCGGGGGGCCGGGTGAGCAGTACTTC CASSALVGGPGEQYF
TRBJ2-7 15 - TRBV5-4 TRBD1 TGTGCCAGCAGCTTCGGTAGTCAGGGGGCTTACGAGCAGTACTTC CASSFGSQGAYEQYF
TRBJ2-1 12 - TRBV5-1 - TGCGCCAGCAGCTTGGCGGCGCGGGACCTGTTCTTC CASSLAARDLFF
TRBJ2-7 14 - TRBV10-3 TRBD1 TGTGCCATCAGTGAGGGGACAGCAGCCTACGAGCAGTACTTC CAISEGTAAYEQYF
TRBJ2-2 16 - TRBV4-3 TRBD1 TGCGCCAGCAGCCGAGAGACAGGGACCAACACCGGGGAGCTGTTTTTT CASSRETGTNTGELFF
TRBJ2-1 16 - TRBV27 TRBD2 TGTGCCAGCAGCAGCCGCGGGGGGGCCTTACTCTATGAGCAGTTCTTC CASSSRGGALLYEQFF
TRBJ2-7 15 many TRBV4-1 - TGCGCCAGCAGCCAAGAAGCAGGGAACTCCTACGAGCAGTACTTC CASSQEAGNSYEQYF
TRBJ1-5 16 once TRBV7-8 - TGTGCCAGCAGCTCAGGCGGGGGGCTGGTCGGTCAGCCCCAGCATTTT CASSSGGGLVGQPQHF
TRBJ2-7 13 - TRBV7-8 - TGTGCCAGCAGCTTAAGTCAGATGTACGAGCAGTACTTC CASSLSQMYEQYF
TRBJ2-7 13 - TRBV11-2 - TGTGCCAGCTTGGGGCGAAGCTCCTACGAGCAGTACTTC CASLGRSSYEQYF
TRBJ2-1 14 - TRBV29-1 TRBD1 TGCAGCGTCGATCACGGGACAGGGAAGGATGAGCAGTTCTTC CSVDHGTGKDEQFF
TRBJ2-1 15 - TRBV5-5 TRBD2 TGTGCCAGCAGCTTGAGGATTAGCGGGTACAATGAGCAGTTCTTC CASSLRISGYNEQFF
TRBJ2-1 14 once TRBV2 TRBD2 TGTGCCAGCAGTTGGACTAGCGGGAGGAATGAGCAGTTCTTC CASSWTSGRNEQFF
TRBJ1-1 15 - TRBV19 - TGTGCCAGTAGTGTCGAGGCGCGCCTTAACACTGAAGCTTTCTTT CASSVEARLNTEAFF
TRBJ2-1 14 - TRBV7-9 TRBD1 TGTGCCAGCAGCGGACAGGGGGGTGGGAATGAGCAGTTCTTC CASSGQGGGNEQFF
TRBJ2-7 12 - TRBV7-2 - TGTGCCAGCAGCAAGCCTACCTACGAGCAGTACTTC CASSKPTYEQYF
TRBJ2-2 14 - TRBV27 TRBD1 TGTGCCAGCAGTTTACAGGGGGCTACCGGGGAGCTGTTTTTT CASSLQGATGELFF
TRBJ2-5 14 - TRBV5-4 - TGTGCCAGCAGCTTCCGGCGGGGCGAGGAGACCCAGTACTTC CASSFRRGEETQYF
TRBJ2-7 15 - TRBV10-1 TRBD1 TGCGCCAGCAGTGGACGTAACAGGGGTGACCACGAGCAGTACTTC CASSGRNRGDHEQYF
TRBJ2-1 15 - TRBV9 - TGTGCCAGCAGCGGGGGGCGGTTTGGGTACAATGAGCAGTTCTTC CASSGGRFGYNEQFF